Listed below are T cell receptor beta chains from one sample, sequenced in a study of blood T cell repertoires in COVID-19. Measured with immunoSEQ multiplex PCR; TCRdb has only the in-frame clones, and not every one. The data contain about 310,000 clones, around 87% of them singletons. The sequenced sample consisted of peripheral blood. These receptors came from a man aged 50 to 60 with active or convalescent COVID-19. Both conserved end residues are part of each CDR3. Fields, in order: V gene, clone size, J gene, D gene, CDR3 protein, CDR3 DNA. The D gene is left open where the match is weak. Clone size, where shown, is once, few, many, or a class for clones that have expanded.

>TRBV19|NA|TRBJ1-5|TRBD1
CASSIAAQGAGNQPQHF
TGTGCCAGTAGTATAGCTGCACAGGGGGCGGGCAATCAGCCCCAGCATTTT
>TRBV1|many|TRBJ1-5|NA
CTSSQDYWGVDQPQHF
TGCACCAGCAGCCAAGATTATTGGGGGGTGGATCAGCCCCAGCATTTT
>TRBV29-1|once|TRBJ2-1|NA
CSTPSGNYNEQFF
TGCAGCACCCCGAGCGGAAACTACAATGAGCAGTTCTTC
>TRBV5-1|once|TRBJ2-1|TRBD1
CASSGGRDRVPNEQFF
TGCGCCAGCAGCGGGGGCCGGGACAGGGTTCCCAATGAGCAGTTCTTC
>TRBV2|NA|TRBJ2-4|TRBD2
CASSFGLAVGGNIQYF
TGTGCCAGCAGCTTCGGACTAGCGGTTGGGGGAAACATTCAGTACTTC
>TRBV2|NA|TRBJ2-5|TRBD1
CASSGWGQQEAQYF
TGTGCCAGCAGTGGATGGGGACAGCAAGAGGCCCAGTACTTC
>TRBV6-1|few|TRBJ2-3|NA
CASSEFRGTSTDTQYF
TGTGCCAGCAGTGAATTCCGGGGGACTAGCACAGATACGCAGTATTTT
>TRBV2|few|TRBJ1-5|NA
CASSAGGSNQPQHF
TGTGCCAGCAGTGCTGGCGGGAGCAATCAGCCCCAGCATTTT
>TRBV20-1|NA|TRBJ2-5|TRBD2
CSASGLALQETQYF
TGCAGTGCTAGTGGACTAGCGCTTCAAGAGACCCAGTACTTC
>TRBV2|NA|TRBJ2-2|TRBD1
CASSEGQGATTGELFF
TGTGCCAGCAGTGAGGGACAGGGGGCAACCACCGGGGAGCTGTTTTTT
>TRBV28|NA|TRBJ2-7|TRBD2
CASCSSGGSNEQYF
TGTGCCAGCTGCTCTAGCGGGGGTAGCAACGAGCAGTACTTC
>TRBV9|NA|TRBJ1-1|NA
CASSGRALMEGAFF
TGTGCCAGCAGCGGGAGGGCCCTCATGGAGGGAGCTTTCTTT
>TRBV4-3|NA|TRBJ1-2|NA
CASSPQRGGDYGYTF
TGCGCCAGCAGCCCACAGCGCGGGGGCGACTATGGCTACACCTTC
>TRBV12-3/TRBV12-4|NA|TRBJ2-1|NA
CASSRRLVDEQFF
TGTGCCAGCAGTCGTAGACTAGTGGATGAGCAGTTCTTC
>TRBV28|NA|TRBJ1-1|TRBD1
CASSLGQLNTEAFF
TGTGCCAGCAGTTTGGGACAGTTAAACACTGAAGCTTTCTTT
>TRBV5-1|NA|TRBJ2-3|TRBD2
CASRGGGASSTDTQYF
TGCGCCAGCAGAGGCGGGGGAGCCTCTAGCACAGATACGCAGTATTTT
>TRBV28|NA|TRBJ2-7|NA
CASSLGGATYEQYF
TGTGCCAGCAGTTTGGGGGGGGCAACCTACGAGCAGTACTTC
>TRBV18|NA|TRBJ1-4|NA
CASSPTGSKEKLFF
TGTGCCAGCTCCCCTACCGGGTCGAAGGAAAAACTGTTTTTT
>TRBV6-2/TRBV6-3|few|TRBJ2-7|NA
CASSYTGNEQYF
TGTGCCAGCAGTTACACGGGGAACGAGCAGTACTTC
>TRBV5-1|NA|TRBJ1-2|TRBD1
CASSLESLGTGGAVGGYTF
TGCGCCAGCAGCTTGGAGTCTTTGGGGACAGGGGGCGCGGTAGGCGGCTACACCTTC
>TRBV7-9|NA|TRBJ2-7|TRBD2
CASSLRSGSTEQYF
TGTGCCAGCAGCTTAAGGAGCGGGAGTACCGAGCAGTACTTC
>TRBV19|NA|TRBJ1-5|TRBD1
CAAPWQGANQPQHF
TGTGCCGCTCCCTGGCAGGGGGCAAATCAGCCCCAGCATTTT
>TRBV27|once|TRBJ2-3|TRBD2
CASSFRGLAGVGGSSQYF
TGTGCCAGCAGTTTTAGGGGCCTAGCGGGGGTAGGAGGTAGTTCGCAGTATTTT
>TRBV6-1|NA|TRBJ2-5|NA
CASSEAPAGLYQETQYF
TGTGCCAGCAGTGAAGCCCCGGCGGGGCTCTACCAAGAGACCCAGTACTTC
>TRBV4-3|NA|TRBJ2-2|NA
CASSPDTGELFF
TGCGCCAGCAGCCCCGACACCGGGGAGCTGTTTTTT
>TRBV9|NA|TRBJ2-5|NA
CASSATGRETQYF
TGTGCCAGCAGCGCTACAGGGCGCGAGACCCAGTACTTC
>TRBV2|NA|TRBJ1-1|NA
CASSEAGDSEAFF
TGTGCCAGCAGTGAAGCGGGGGACTCTGAAGCTTTCTTT
>TRBV2|NA|TRBJ1-2|NA
CASSVLTAAWGYTF
TGTGCCAGCAGTGTCCTGACGGCGGCCTGGGGCTACACCTTC
>TRBV28|NA|TRBJ1-2|NA
CASSRGGIGDGYTF
TGTGCCAGCAGTCGGGGGGGAATCGGGGATGGCTACACCTTC
>TRBV5-4|NA|TRBJ1-6|NA
CASSLMAADSPLHF
TGTGCCAGCAGCTTAATGGCCGCGGATTCACCCCTCCACTTT
>TRBV18|few|TRBJ1-6|TRBD1
CASSPQGADSPLHF
TGTGCCAGCTCACCCCAGGGGGCCGATTCACCCCTCCACTTT
>TRBV5-4|many|TRBJ2-6|TRBD2
CASSLTLAGGPSSGANVLTF
TGTGCCAGCAGCTTGACCCTAGCGGGAGGGCCTTCTTCTGGGGCCAACGTCCTGACTTTC
>TRBV6-5|NA|TRBJ1-2|TRBD1
CASSYDGTGDSYGYTF
TGTGCCAGCAGTTACGACGGGACAGGGGATAGCTATGGCTACACCTTC
>TRBV5-1|NA|TRBJ2-1|TRBD2
CASSLALAGGPYNEQFF
TGCGCCAGCAGCTTGGCACTAGCGGGAGGTCCCTACAATGAGCAGTTCTTC
>TRBV7-3|NA|TRBJ2-1|NA
CASSPGGSQNEQFF
TGTGCCAGCAGCCCCGGGGGTTCCCAAAATGAGCAGTTCTTC
>TRBV6-1|NA|TRBJ2-5|NA
CASSEATPQETQYF
TGTGCCAGCAGTGAAGCGACACCTCAAGAGACCCAGTACTTC